Following are 8 T cell receptor beta chains from one sample sequenced in a study of T-cell reconstitution after alpha-beta-depleted transplantation in children. The TCRbeta library incorporated unique molecular identifiers. Using its own MiXCR run on the PCR reads, TCRdb lists one record per CDR3 protein. The sample includes around 87,000 distinct CDR3 sequences, roughly 8.8% of them seen just once. The sample in question was PBMCs from the stem cell graft donor, obtained from the stem cell graft. Receptors originate from a human donor who donated a stem cell graft to a child with congenital amegakaryocytic thrombocytopenia.

DNA for the CDR3: TGTGCCAGCTCACCGCAAGACCGGATTTTTGTTGGGGGACAGGTCAACACTGAAGCTTTCTTT. It codes for CASSPQDRIFVGGQVNTEAFF. The rearrangement joins TRBV18 to TRBJ1-1, with TRBD1 matching over 8 bases. The CDR3 is 21 amino acids. The V and J ends lost 3 bases and 2 bases, in that order; junction bases with no gene match: 23. The germline CDR1 and CDR2 sequences are KGHSH and LQKENI.

This clonotype occurred many times. The chain couples TRBV7-8 to TRBJ2-1; D call uncertain. There are 14 residues in the CDR3. Trimming removed 2 bases from V and 6 bases from J, with 11 bases in between. Looked up from germline, CDR1 is SGHVS and CDR2 is FQNEAQ. CDR3 in DNA: TGTGCCAGCAGCTTATACCCTAAACGCAATGAGCAGTTCTTC. Amino acid sequence: CASSLYPKRNEQFF.

This clonotype was seen a few times. The V and J genes are TRBV20-1 and TRBJ1-2, with a tentative D call TRBD1 (5 bases). CDR3 length equals 14 residues. Trimming removed 6 bases at V and 4 bases at J, with 18 bases between. Germline CDR1 DFQATT, CDR2 SNEGSKA (reference sequence). For the CDR3, the DNA is TGCAGTGCCAAGCGTCAGGGCGGACTCTATGGCTACACCTTC. As protein: CSAKRQGGLYGYTF.

This clonotype occurred many times. This chain connects TRBV3-1 to TRBJ2-1; TRBD2 matches at 8 bases. Per the germline V gene, CDR1 is LGHDT and CDR2 is YNNKEL (reference sequence). The CDR3 contains 14 residues. V lost 3 bases and J lost 15; bases outside the gene matches: 13. In nucleotides, the CDR3 is TGTGCCAGCAGCCATGGTCTACGGGCGGGAGGTTTGTTCTTC. The encoded protein is CASSHGLRAGGLFF.

This clonotype occurred many times. The chain links TRBV20-1 to TRBJ2-1; TRBD2 matches at 11 bases. Germline CDR1 DFQATT, CDR2 SNEGSKA (reference sequence). CDR3 length: 16 amino acids. Trimming at V came to 0 bases and at J to 8 bases, leaving 9 bases not matched to a gene. The CDR3 spells CSARDRPSSGRHEQFF. The CDR3 DNA is TGCAGTGCTAGAGACAGACCCTCTAGCGGGAGGCATGAGCAGTTCTTC.

This clonotype was recorded many times. The chain combines TRBV5-5 with TRBJ2-7; TRBD1 matches at 10 bases. The CDR3 has 15 amino acids. The V segment lost 0 bases and the J segment 3 bases; nucleotides outside the gene matches: 3. The germline CDR1 and CDR2 sequences are SGHKS and YYEKEE (reference sequence). CDR3 amino acids: CASSLAGQGDYEQYF. In DNA form, the CDR3 reads TGTGCCAGCAGCTTGGCCGGACAGGGGGACTACGAGCAGTACTTC.

This clonotype occurred many times. The V call is TRBV5-1, the J call TRBJ1-1, with TRBD1 matching 12 bases. With 4 bases clipped from V and 8 bases from J, the junction kept 6 bases outside the gene matches. The CDR3 sequence is 14 residues long. From germline, CDR1 is SGHRS and CDR2 YFSETQ. DNA for the CDR3: TGCGCCAGCAGCCCCGGGACAGGGGGCGGGGAAGCTTTCTTT. Its protein product is CASSPGTGGGEAFF.

This clonotype was counted ten times or more. The V gene is TRBV7-3, the J gene TRBJ2-3; D is uncertain. Germline CDR1 is SGHTA and CDR2 is FQGTGA. The CDR3 consists of 14 residues. Trimming removed 5 bases at V and 4 bases at J, with 13 bases between. CDR3 in amino acids: CASSPGHSSDTQYF. The CDR3, as DNA: TGTGCCAGCAGCCCCGGCCATAGTTCAGATACGCAGTATTTT.